The clone carrying this T cell receptor (beta chain) was seen at least ten times. Its antigen is still unknown. Splitting of each subset's genomic DNA was done evenly across several immunoSEQ plates. The data were produced by immunoSEQ multiplex PCR, yet TCRdb's version contains in-frame clones alone and is incomplete. Of hundreds of thousands of clones in the sample, less than 80% were seen once. The data stem from a study of shared clonotypes between healthy human individuals. General study points: How much donors shared clonotypes was expected to be affected by sequencing depth. Tissues were not sampled, only blood, and their repertoires likely differ. There were few donors, and this limited the genetic and exposure-history diversity represented.

The CDR3 contains 15 residues. Trimming took 3 bases from V and 3 from J; bases not matched to a gene: 5. Per the germline V gene, CDR1 is MNHNS and CDR2 is SASEGT. This clonotype was sampled from a woman aged 40 to 50 in good health. Some clones in this sample may be carry-over from other donors' samples. Sequenced: PBMCs. J is TRBJ2-7 and V is TRBV6-1, with 10 bases fitting TRBD2. The chain's CDR3 is CASSESWTSGYEQYF. CDR3 nucleotide sequence: TGTGCCAGCAGTGAGTCCTGGACTAGCGGCTACGAGCAGTACTTC.